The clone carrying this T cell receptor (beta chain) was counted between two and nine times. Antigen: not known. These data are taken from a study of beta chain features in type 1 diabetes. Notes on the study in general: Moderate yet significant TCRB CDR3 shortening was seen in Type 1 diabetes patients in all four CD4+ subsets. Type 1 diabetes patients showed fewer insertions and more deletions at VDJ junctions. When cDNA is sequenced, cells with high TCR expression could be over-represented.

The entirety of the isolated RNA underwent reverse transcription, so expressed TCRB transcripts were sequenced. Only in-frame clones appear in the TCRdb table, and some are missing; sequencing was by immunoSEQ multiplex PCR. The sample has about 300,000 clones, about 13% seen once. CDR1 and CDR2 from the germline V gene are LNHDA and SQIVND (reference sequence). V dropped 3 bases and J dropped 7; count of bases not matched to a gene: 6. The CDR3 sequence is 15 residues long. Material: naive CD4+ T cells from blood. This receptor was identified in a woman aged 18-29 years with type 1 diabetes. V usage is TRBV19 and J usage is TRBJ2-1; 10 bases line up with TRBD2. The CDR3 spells CASSIGSGRGNEQFF. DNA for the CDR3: TGTGCCAGTAGTATCGGAAGCGGGAGGGGTAATGAGCAGTTCTTC.